These 12 T cell receptor beta chains share one sample of origin, sequenced in a study of beta chain features in type 1 diabetes. The study reverse transcribed the entire isolated RNA, so it sequenced expressed TCRB transcripts. Generated by immunoSEQ multiplex PCR, the TCRdb table keeps only in-frame clones and is missing some. The sample has under 450,000 clones, about 15% seen once; the top ten hold about 0.04%. Sequencing used naive CD4+ T cells from blood. These receptors were taken from a man aged 30 to 45 in good health.

This clone has a handful of counts. This same CDR3 is encoded by further DNA sequences in the sample. The rearrangement links TRBV18 to TRBJ2-6; D unresolved. Looked up from germline, CDR1 is KGHSH and CDR2 is LQKENI. The CDR3 sequence is 14 residues long. V dropped 3 bases and J dropped 0 bases, with 3 bases sitting between them. This chain's CDR3 is CASSPLSGANVLTF. The CDR3 nucleotides read TGTGCCAGCTCACCCCTCTCTGGGGCCAACGTCCTGACTTTC.

This chain connects TRBV15 to TRBJ2-3, with unresolved D. Trimming took 0 bases from V and 2 from J, leaving 12 bases between them. In germline, CDR1 is LNHNV, CDR2 YYDKDF (reference sequence). The CDR3 length is 16 residues. CDR3 in DNA: TGTGCCACCAGCAGAGATGAAGGTTCGTCCACAGATACGCAGTATTTT. Translated, it gives CATSRDEGSSTDTQYF.

The chain joins TRBV9 to TRBJ2-3; the match to TRBD2 covers 7 bases. The V gene's germline CDR1 is SGDLS and CDR2 YYNGEE. The CDR3 totals 16 residues. Unmatched junction bases numbered 4, after V lost 0 bases and J lost 0 bases. CDR3 amino acids: CASSVDPGGSTDTQYF. The CDR3 region has the DNA TGTGCCAGCAGCGTAGACCCCGGGGGGAGCACAGATACGCAGTATTTT.

The chain uses TRBV7-2 and TRBJ1-1; perhaps TRBD1 as D (6 bases). This CDR3 spans 14 amino acids. V was cut by 2 bases and J by 8 bases, with 15 bases left in between. Germline loops: CDR1 SGHTA, CDR2 FQGNSA. The CDR3 DNA reads as TGTGCCAGCAGCTTATCACTGAAAGACAGGGAAGCTTTCTTT. Encoded protein: CASSLSLKDREAFF. The full variable domain, completed using reference TRBV7-2 and TRBJ1-1, is GAGVSQSPSNKVTEKGKDVELRCDPISGHTALYWYRQSLGQGLEFLIYFQGNSAPDKSGLPSDRFSAERTGGSVSTLTIQRTQQEDSAVYLCASSLSLKDREAFFGQGTRLTVV.

This clone came up a few times. In nucleotides, the CDR3 is TGTGCCAGCAGGCCAAACGTACGGGAGACCCAGTACTTC. Amino acid sequence: CASRPNVRETQYF. This chain joins TRBV6-5 and TRBJ2-5; D gene uncertain. The ends were cut back, 6 bases at V and 5 bases at J, with 13 bases in the middle. CDR1 and CDR2 from the germline V gene are MNHEY and SVGAGI. The CDR3 consists of 13 residues.

This clone turned up a few times. The chain has TRBV18 and TRBJ2-7, with D unresolved. Germline V CDR1 and CDR2: KGHSH, LQKENI. The CDR3 contains 12 residues. V dropped 3 bases and J dropped 3 bases, with 6 bases sitting between them. The CDR3 bases are TGTGCCAGCTCACCCAGAATCTACGAGCAGTACTTC. Translated: CASSPRIYEQYF.

This clone was observed a handful of times. V is TRBV28 and J is TRBJ1-1; TRBD1 matches 7 bases. The CDR3 loop spans 14 amino acids. J gave up 3 bases and V 9 bases, and 10 bases lay outside the gene matches. Germline lookup yields CDR1 MDHEN and CDR2 SYDVKM. DNA for the CDR3: TGTGCCAGTTACAGGGGTTCTGTAGACACTGAAGCTTTCTTT. This gives the protein CASYRGSVDTEAFF.

This clone was counted a few times. The chain uses TRBV11-3 and TRBJ1-1; D is ambiguous. This CDR3 spans 15 amino acids. V dropped 1 base and J dropped 0 bases, with 9 bases sitting between them. Looked up from germline, CDR1 is SGHNT and CDR2 is YENEEA. CDR3 sequence (DNA): TGTGCCAGCAGCTTAGTGTCAAACCTGAACACTGAAGCTTTCTTT. Protein product: CASSLVSNLNTEAFF.

The chain uses TRBV5-1 and TRBJ2-7, with D tentatively TRBD1 (5 bases). The CDR3 sequence is 14 residues long. Trimming took 5 bases from V and 2 from J, leaving 14 bases between them. Germline V gene data show CDR1 as SGHRS and CDR2 as YFSETQ. This CDR3 reads CASSPDTGPYEQYV. As DNA, the CDR3 is TGCGCCAGCAGTCCGGACACCGGGCCCTACGAGCAGTACGTC.

This clone has just a few counts. The chain links TRBV5-1 to TRBJ2-2; D gene uncertain. Germline V gene lookup returns CDR1 SGHRS and CDR2 YFSETQ. The CDR3 extends over 12 amino acids. The V and J ends lost 7 bases and 2 bases respectively, with 6 bases between them. Here the CDR3 reads CASVGNTGELFF. In nucleotides, the CDR3 is TGCGCCAGCGTAGGTAACACCGGGGAGCTGTTTTTT.

This chain joins TRBV10-3 and TRBJ2-7; D not resolved. This CDR3 is built from 13 residues. Between the trimmed V and J ends, which lost 2 bases and 1 base, there was a span of 6 bases. CDR1 is ENHRY and CDR2 is SYGVKD in the germline V gene. The CDR3 region is CAISEGQSYEQYV. The CDR3 DNA sequence: TGTGCCATCAGTGAGGGGCAGTCCTACGAGCAGTACGTC.

With respect to this clone: Different DNA sequences within this sample yield the same CDR3. The chain employs TRBV7-9 and TRBJ2-1; TRBD1 aligns across 8 bases. Per germline, CDR1 SEHNR and CDR2 FQNEAQ (reference sequence). The J segment lost 5 bases and the V segment lost 3 bases, leaving 3 bases of the junction unmatched. This CDR3 has 14 residues. This chain's CDR3 is CASSLRQGHNEQFF. For the CDR3, the DNA is TGTGCCAGCAGCTTGCGACAGGGGCACAATGAGCAGTTCTTC.